This T cell receptor (beta chain) originates from a study of cytomegalovirus exposure and HLA in healthy donors. The study, taken as a whole, reports: In an earlier analysis, in 620 or so donors, most V segments appeared productive either ~90% or ~30% of the time. Most TCRs appeared rarely, but some public TCRs recurred in many donors. Available immune exposure information was restricted to CMV serostatus only. Some V segments, TRBV6-2 and TRBV6-3 among them, were indistinguishable and were therefore excluded.

The CDR3 has 16 amino acids. CDR1 and CDR2 (germline): MNHEY, SVGAGI. Trimming took 0 bases from V and 6 from J; bases not matched to a gene: 8. Amplification used 60 Vbeta primers and 13 Jbeta primers. Assay used: immunoSEQ multiplex PCR; TCRdb lists only in-frame clones, some missing. This table holds about 74,000 clones. Remarks on this clone: The antigen is undetermined.

The chain is built from TRBV6-5 and TRBJ1-2; 9 bases fit TRBD1. Sequenced material: PBMCs. The receptor comes from a female donor in good health and CMV-seropositive. The chain's CDR3 is CASSYSPPGQGNGYTF. The CDR3 DNA is TGTGCCAGCAGTTACTCGCCACCGGGACAGGGAAATGGCTACACCTTC.